A single T cell receptor (beta chain) is shown here with its context. Antigen specificity is unknown. A much larger clone sits a single nucleotide away, making a read error possible. A J-beta primer mix and a sample-barcoded 5' primer were used in a second PCR of about 7 to 12 cycles. Via MiXCR, TCRdb re-called the 5' RACE reads, giving one row per CDR3 protein. Among 1.5 million to 2 million distinct CDR3 sequences listed, about 28% were seen once. The sample originates from a study of blood T cells in healthy people across ages. General study findings and limits: Higher diversity and more naive CD4+ cells were features of long-lived donors, compared to aged donors.

Material: blood. The TCR was taken from a woman aged 25 to 39 in good health.

CDR3 sequence: CVTSRDVGSYGYTF. DNA for the CDR3: TGTGTCACCAGCAGAGATGTTGGTTCCTATGGCTACACCTTC. This chain uses TRBV15 with TRBJ1-2; D is ambiguous. Per the germline V gene, CDR1 is LNHNV and CDR2 is YYDKDF (reference sequence). The length of the CDR3 is 14 residues.